The clone carrying this T cell receptor (beta chain) was recorded a few times. Its antigen remains unknown. The repertoire was sequenced with immunoSEQ multiplex PCR; TCRdb's copy has only in-frame clones and lacks some. The top ten hold around 0.61% of the sample, which has around 50,000 clones, about 88% seen once. CDR1 is SGHVS and CDR2 is FNYEAQ in the germline V gene. The length of the CDR3 is 20 residues. The V gene end was trimmed by 2 bases and the J gene end by 5 bases; junction bases not matched to a gene: 19. This record comes from a study of OX40 agonist ivuxolimab in advanced cancers. For the study at large: The group had a mean age of roughly 56 years, ranged from roughly 20 to 80, and was 80% to 85% male. Partial responses occurred in three patients (one hepatocellular carcinoma, two cutaneous melanoma). Points from the study as a whole: By week 6 at 0.1 to 3.0 mg/kg, blood CD4+ and CD8+ T cells had expanded clonally. There were, on average, more expanded clones in CD8+ T cells than in CD4+.

The source material was CD4+ or CD8+ T cells sorted from blood, sampled in a trial of the OX40 agonist ivuxolimab. This receptor was taken from an adult with an advanced solid tumor such as melanoma, head and neck, liver or kidney cancer. The rearrangement joins TRBV7-6 to TRBJ2-7, with 12 positions matching TRBD2. CDR3 coding DNA: TGTGCCAGCAGCTTAAGGCCAGGGGGGTATATCGGACTAGCGGGAAACGAGCAGTACTTC. Residues: CASSLRPGGYIGLAGNEQYF. Complete variable domain (other parts from reference TRBV7-6 and TRBJ2-7): GAGVSQSPRYKVTKRGQDVALRCDPISGHVSLYWYRQALGQGPEFLTYFNYEAQQDKSGLPNDRFSAERPEGSISTLTIQRTEQRDSAMYRCASSLRPGGYIGLAGNEQYFGPGTRLTVT.